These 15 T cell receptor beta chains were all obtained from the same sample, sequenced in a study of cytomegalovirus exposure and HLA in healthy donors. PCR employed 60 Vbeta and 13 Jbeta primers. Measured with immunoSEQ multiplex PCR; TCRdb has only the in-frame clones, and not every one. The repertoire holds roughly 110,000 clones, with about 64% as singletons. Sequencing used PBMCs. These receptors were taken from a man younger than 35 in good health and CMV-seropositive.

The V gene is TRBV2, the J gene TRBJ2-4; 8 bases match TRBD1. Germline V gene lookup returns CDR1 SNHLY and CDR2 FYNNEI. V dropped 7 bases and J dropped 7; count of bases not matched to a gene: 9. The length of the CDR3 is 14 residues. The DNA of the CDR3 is TGTGCCAGCATCCAGGGACAGGCGGGGAACATTCAGTACTTC. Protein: CASIQGQAGNIQYF.

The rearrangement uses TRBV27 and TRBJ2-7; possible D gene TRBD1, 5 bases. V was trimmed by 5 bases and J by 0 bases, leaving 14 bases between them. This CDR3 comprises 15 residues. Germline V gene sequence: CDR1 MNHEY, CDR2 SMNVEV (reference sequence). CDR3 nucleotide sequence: TGTGCCAGCAGTGCCGGACACCGGAGCTCCTACGAGCAGTACTTC. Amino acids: CASSAGHRSSYEQYF.

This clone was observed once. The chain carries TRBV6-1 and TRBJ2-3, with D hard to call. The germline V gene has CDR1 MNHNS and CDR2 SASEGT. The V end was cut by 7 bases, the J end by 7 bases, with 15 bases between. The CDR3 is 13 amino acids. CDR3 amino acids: CASTPSGANTQYF. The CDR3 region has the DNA TGTGCCAGCACCCCATCGGGTGCAAATACGCAGTATTTT.

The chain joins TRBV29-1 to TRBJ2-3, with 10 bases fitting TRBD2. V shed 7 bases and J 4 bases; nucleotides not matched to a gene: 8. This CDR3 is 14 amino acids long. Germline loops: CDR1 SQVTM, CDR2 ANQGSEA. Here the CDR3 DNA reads TGCAGCGCACAAGAGCGGGGGGGGCCAGATACGCAGTATTTT. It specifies CSAQERGGPDTQYF.

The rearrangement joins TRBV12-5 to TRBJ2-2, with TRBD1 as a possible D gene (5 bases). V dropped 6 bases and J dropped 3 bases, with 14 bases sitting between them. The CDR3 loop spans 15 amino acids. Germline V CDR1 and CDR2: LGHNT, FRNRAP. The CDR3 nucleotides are TGTGCTAGTGGCCCCGACAGCTATCACACCGGGGAGCTGTTTTTT. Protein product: CASGPDSYHTGELFF.

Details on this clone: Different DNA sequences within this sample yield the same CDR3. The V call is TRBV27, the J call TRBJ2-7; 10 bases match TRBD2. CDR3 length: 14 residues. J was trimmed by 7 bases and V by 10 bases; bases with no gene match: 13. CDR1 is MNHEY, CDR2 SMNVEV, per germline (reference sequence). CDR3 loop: CATQEAGGPWEQYF. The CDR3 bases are TGTGCCACCCAAGAAGCGGGGGGGCCTTGGGAGCAGTACTTC.

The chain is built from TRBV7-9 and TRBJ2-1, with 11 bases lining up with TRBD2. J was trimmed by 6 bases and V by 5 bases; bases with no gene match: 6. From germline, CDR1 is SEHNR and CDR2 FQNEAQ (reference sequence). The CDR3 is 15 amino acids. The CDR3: CASSQLAGGFNEQFF. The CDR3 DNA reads TGTGCCAGCAGCCAGCTAGCGGGGGGTTTCAATGAGCAGTTCTTC.

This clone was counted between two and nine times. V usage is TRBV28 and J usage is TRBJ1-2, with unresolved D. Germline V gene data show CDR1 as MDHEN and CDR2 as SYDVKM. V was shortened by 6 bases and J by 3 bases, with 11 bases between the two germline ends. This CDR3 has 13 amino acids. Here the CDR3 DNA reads TGTGCCAGCAGCCACTCCGGAGACTATGGCTACACCTTC. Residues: CASSHSGDYGYTF.

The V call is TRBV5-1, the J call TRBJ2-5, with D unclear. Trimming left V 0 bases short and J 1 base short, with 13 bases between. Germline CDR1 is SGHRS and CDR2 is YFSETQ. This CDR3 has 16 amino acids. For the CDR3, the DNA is TGCGCCAGCAGCTTGGTTACTAATCTGGTCCAAGAGACCCAGTACTTC. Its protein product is CASSLVTNLVQETQYF.

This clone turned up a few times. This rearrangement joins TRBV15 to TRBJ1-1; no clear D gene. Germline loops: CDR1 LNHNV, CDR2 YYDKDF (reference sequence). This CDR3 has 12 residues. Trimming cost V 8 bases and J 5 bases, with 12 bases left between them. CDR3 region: CATGSRGTEAFF. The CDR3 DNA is TGTGCCACCGGAAGCCGAGGTACTGAAGCTTTCTTT. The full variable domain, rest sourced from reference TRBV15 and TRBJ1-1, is DAMVIQNPRYQVTQFGKPVTLSCSQTLNHNVMYWYQQKSSQAPKLLFHYYDKDFNNEADTPDNFQSRRPNTSFCFLDIRSPGLGDTAMYLCATGSRGTEAFFGQGTRLTVV.

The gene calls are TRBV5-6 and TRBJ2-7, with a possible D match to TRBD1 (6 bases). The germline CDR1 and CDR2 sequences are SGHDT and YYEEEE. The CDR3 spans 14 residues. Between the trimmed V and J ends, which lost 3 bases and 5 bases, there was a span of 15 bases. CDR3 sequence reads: CASSSYRVVHEQYF. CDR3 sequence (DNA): TGTGCCAGCAGCTCCTACAGGGTTGTCCACGAGCAGTACTTC.

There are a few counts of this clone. The CDR3 nucleotides read TGTGCCAGCAGCTTACAGAATGAAAAACTGTTTTTT. Translation: CASSLQNEKLFF. The chain joins TRBV5-6 to TRBJ1-4; D is unclear. The ends were cut back, 2 bases at V and 5 bases at J, with 4 bases in the middle. The CDR3 totals 12 residues. The germline V gene has CDR1 SGHDT and CDR2 YYEEEE.

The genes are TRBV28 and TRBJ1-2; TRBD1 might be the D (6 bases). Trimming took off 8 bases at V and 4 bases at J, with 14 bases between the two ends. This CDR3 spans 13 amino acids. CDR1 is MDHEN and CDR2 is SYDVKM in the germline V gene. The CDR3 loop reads CASSRQDLYGYTF. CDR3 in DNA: TGTGCCAGCTCCAGACAGGATCTCTATGGCTACACCTTC.

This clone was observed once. The CDR3 DNA reads TGCAGCGTTGAAGATGGCTACAGGACACTGACTAGCGGGGGGCCGTCCTACAATGAGCAGTTCTTC. Translation: CSVEDGYRTLTSGGPSYNEQFF. The V gene is TRBV29-1, the J gene TRBJ2-1; 13 nucleotides agree with TRBD2. V was pared by 0 bases and J by 1 base, with 18 bases of the junction left unmatched. The CDR3 sequence is 22 residues long. Germline lookup yields CDR1 SQVTM and CDR2 ANQGSEA.

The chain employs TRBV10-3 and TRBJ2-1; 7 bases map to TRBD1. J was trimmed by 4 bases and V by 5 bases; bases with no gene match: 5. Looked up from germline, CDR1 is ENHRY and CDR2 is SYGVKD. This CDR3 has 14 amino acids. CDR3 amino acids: CAISNGQAYNEQFF. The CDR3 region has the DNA TGTGCCATCAGTAATGGACAGGCGTACAATGAGCAGTTCTTC.